The 3 T cell receptor beta chains below were found in one sample sequenced in a study of identical twins (dated by TCRdb to 2016 to 2017). Library preparation was by 5' RACE. Instrument on record: Illumina HiSeq 2000. The public reads were run again by TCRdb, first through fastp at Q25 and then through MiXCR, and only productive beta chains were kept. Each entry merges the rows of one CDR3 protein and shows their most common DNA and genes. Here the sample has around 450,000 distinct CDR3 sequences; approximately 15% occur a single time. Of the sample, around 0.48% is held by the ten largest clones. These data are also associated with another study on yellow fever vaccine responses in identical twins.

Sequencing used CD4+ T cells sorted from blood. Receptors were obtained from a young woman in good health.

This clonotype came up a few times. V and J are TRBV6-2 or TRBV6-3 and TRBJ2-2, with D perhaps being TRBD1 or TRBD2 (5 bases each). Trimming stripped 0 bases from V and 1 base from J, with 12 bases between. Germline lookup yields CDR1 MNHEY and CDR2 SVGEGT. The CDR3 contains 17 residues. This CDR3 is CASSYSIRGGNTGELFF. The CDR3 bases are TGTGCCAGCAGTTACTCGATTCGGGGCGGGAACACCGGGGAGCTGTTTTTT.

The CDR3 nucleotides read TGCGCCAGCAGCCGGGACGGAAATGAAAAACTGTTTTTT. Translating gives CASSRDGNEKLFF. J is TRBJ1-4 and V is TRBV5-1; a possible D gene is TRBD1 (5 bases). V lost 4 bases, J lost 5 bases, and 9 bases lay in between. There are 13 residues in the CDR3. Germline CDR1 is SGHRS and CDR2 is YFSETQ.

This chain links TRBV7-8 with TRBJ2-1; TRBD2 matches at 10 bases. From germline, CDR1 is SGHVS and CDR2 FQNEAQ. The CDR3 loop spans 18 amino acids. V trimming: 2 bases; J trimming: 1 base; junction bases outside the gene matches: 8. The CDR3 here is CASSLLGLAALSYNEQFF. The CDR3 nucleotides are TGTGCCAGCAGCTTACTCGGACTAGCGGCGCTTTCCTACAATGAGCAGTTCTTC.